Presented here are 13 T cell receptor beta chains from one specimen sequenced in a study of blood T cell repertoires in COVID-19. Only in-frame clones appear in the TCRdb table, and some are missing; sequencing was by immunoSEQ multiplex PCR. The sample has about 200,000 clones, roughly 90% seen once. Sequenced: peripheral blood. Receptors originate from a woman aged 45-65 years with acute or convalescent COVID-19.

The gene calls are TRBV29-1 and TRBJ2-5; 9 bases align to TRBD1. CDR1 and CDR2 from the germline V gene are SQVTM and ANQGSEA. With 7 bases clipped from V and 5 bases from J, the junction kept 5 bases outside the gene matches. The CDR3 totals 12 residues. The chain's CDR3 is CSGAGTGETQYF. CDR3 nucleotide sequence: TGCAGCGGCGCTGGGACAGGGGAGACCCAGTACTTC.

CDR3 in DNA: TGTGCCAGCAGGTCGGGGTCAGCGAACACTGAAGCTTTCTTT. It translates to CASRSGSANTEAFF. The rearrangement uses TRBV11-3 and TRBJ1-1; no reliable D call. CDR1 and CDR2 (germline): SGHNT, YENEEA. The V and J ends lost 6 bases and 1 base respectively, with 12 bases between them. This CDR3 is 14 amino acids long.

V and J are TRBV7-9 and TRBJ2-1, with a tentative D call TRBD1 (5 bases). The germline V gene encodes CDR1 SEHNR and CDR2 FQNEAQ (reference sequence). CDR3 length: 14 residues. V was shortened by 3 bases and J by 9 bases, with 15 bases between the two germline ends. CDR3 sequence: CASSFISGMAEQFF. The CDR3 bases are TGTGCCAGCAGCTTCATCTCAGGGATGGCTGAGCAGTTCTTC.

This sequence joins TRBV20-1 and TRBJ1-5, with D tentatively TRBD1 (5 bases). V lost 3 bases and J lost 7, with 22 bases in between. CDR3 length equals 16 residues. Germline V gives CDR1 DFQATT, CDR2 SNEGSKA (reference sequence). The CDR3 reads CSASASRTPTEQPQHF. CDR3 in DNA: TGCAGTGCTAGTGCCTCGAGGACACCGACGGAGCAGCCCCAGCATTTT.

The rearrangement uses TRBV6-5 and TRBJ1-5, with 11 positions matching TRBD1. CDR3 length equals 14 residues. Germline V lookup: CDR1 MNHEY, CDR2 SVGAGI. Unmatched junction bases numbered 9, after V lost 10 bases and J lost 7 bases. The CDR3 region is CATRTGGGGQPQHF. Here the CDR3 DNA reads TGTGCCACCAGGACAGGGGGCGGTGGACAGCCCCAGCATTTT.

V usage is TRBV7-2 and J usage is TRBJ2-7; D might be TRBD1 (6 bases). Per germline, CDR1 SGHTA and CDR2 FQGNSA. Trimming pared 5 bases from V and 4 bases from J, leaving 12 bases between. This CDR3 region has 13 residues. The DNA for the CDR3 is TGTGCCAGCAGCGGTGGACAGCGGTACGAGCAGTACTTC. This translates into CASSGGQRYEQYF.

The chain couples TRBV24-1 to TRBJ1-2; 9 nucleotides match TRBD1. Germline V lookup: CDR1 KGHDR, CDR2 SFDVKD. The CDR3 length is 15 residues. V shed 2 bases and J 8 bases; nucleotides not matched to a gene: 8. For the CDR3, the DNA is TGTGCCACCAGTGATTGGGGGACAGGGATAGAAGGCTACACCTTC. Translating it yields CATSDWGTGIEGYTF.

V usage is TRBV10-2 and J usage is TRBJ1-1, with 7 bases lining up with TRBD1. The CDR3 has 12 amino acids. Germline V gene sequence: CDR1 WSHSY, CDR2 SAAADI. J gave up 8 bases and V 5 bases, and 5 bases lay outside the gene matches. CDR3: CASSPTGIEAFF. The CDR3 nucleotides read TGCGCCAGCAGTCCGACAGGGATCGAAGCTTTCTTT.

The chain couples TRBV10-2 to TRBJ1-6; D may be TRBD1 (5 bases). CDR1 is WSHSY and CDR2 is SAAADI in the germline V gene. This CDR3 contains 15 residues. V was trimmed by 7 bases and J by 5 bases, leaving 15 bases between them. The CDR3 coding sequence is TGCGCCAGCACCGACACGCAGGGCCATAATTCACCCCTCCACTTT. It codes for CASTDTQGHNSPLHF.

The rearrangement uses TRBV12-5 and TRBJ2-6; D is ambiguous. Per germline, CDR1 LGHNT and CDR2 FRNRAP. V was cut by 1 base and J by 0 bases, with 10 bases left in between. This CDR3 region has 17 residues. In DNA, the CDR3 is TGTGCTAGTGGTTTGGGGCAGGCTCGCTCTGGGGCCAACGTCCTGACTTTC. This encodes CASGLGQARSGANVLTF.

The rearrangement links TRBV2 to TRBJ2-5; D perhaps matches TRBD1 (6 bases). Germline CDR1 SNHLY, CDR2 FYNNEI. Trimming stripped 6 bases from V and 4 bases from J, with 9 bases between. The CDR3 loop spans 12 amino acids. The CDR3 region has the DNA TGTGCCAGCAGGGGGGCCCGAGAGACCCAGTACTTC. Translating it yields CASRGARETQYF.

CDR3 loop: CASSPGLAGPRDTQYF. CDR3 DNA sequence: TGCGCCAGCAGCCCCGGACTAGCGGGCCCCCGGGATACGCAGTATTTT. The rearrangement uses TRBV5-1 and TRBJ2-3; 11 nucleotides line up with TRBD2. CDR1 and CDR2 (germline): SGHRS, YFSETQ. CDR3 size: 16 residues. With V trimmed by 4 bases and J by 6 bases, 10 bases remained unmatched. Looking up the rest from reference TRBV5-1 and TRBJ2-3 gives the full variable domain: KAGVTQTPRYLIKTRGQQVTLSCSPISGHRSVSWYQQTPGQGLQFLFEYFSETQRNKGNFPGRFSGRQFSNSRSEMNVSTLELGDSALYLCASSPGLAGPRDTQYFGPGTRLTVL.

There are a few counts of this clone. The chain couples TRBV28 to TRBJ2-5, with D hard to call. Trimming left V 2 bases short and J 8 bases short, with 15 bases between. CDR1 is MDHEN, CDR2 SYDVKM, per germline. The CDR3 has 14 amino acids. The CDR3 loop is CASSLDSPKSTQYF. CDR3 sequence (DNA): TGTGCCAGCAGTTTAGACTCCCCCAAGAGCACCCAGTACTTC.